This T cell receptor beta chain was captured by sequencing in a study of control samples from healthy donors and cancer patients. This CDR3 contains 16 residues. Here immunoSEQ multiplex PCR was the method, and the copy in TCRdb shows in-frame clones only, minus some. The specimen's table records 150,000 to 200,000 clones. Material: blood. The sequence derives from a woman aged 25 to 39 in good health. The chain couples TRBV21-1 to TRBJ2-7; the D call of TRBD1 is as the table states it, not checked on the DNA. TRBV21-1 has pseudogene status. Here the CDR3 reads CATYPSPLWTSYEQYF. CDR3 DNA sequence: TGTGCCACTTACCCCTCTCCTCTATGGACATCCTACGAGCAGTACTTC.